This TCR beta chain stems from a study of identical twins. General observations from the study: Zero-insertion analyses might be partly confounded by invariant T cells like MAIT and iNKT. Cord blood beta clonotypes present at high abundance carried fewer insertions; no such pattern appeared in memory repertoires.

It was template switching that added a universal primer site, and there were unique molecular identifiers on the cDNA. One entry per CDR3 protein results from TCRdb running MiXCR on the 5' RACE reads. The repertoire holds approximately 220,000 distinct CDR3 sequences, with 7.5% as singletons. Note on this clonotype: As yet, its antigen is unknown.

These same records also appear under a second study, on yellow fever vaccine responses in identical twins.

Sequenced material: memory (CD45RO+) T cells sorted from blood. The source is a woman in her late teens or twenties in good health.

In DNA, the CDR3 is TGTGCCAGCAGCTCTGGTGGGGCCAGTCAAGAGACCCAGTACTTC. This codes for CASSSGGASQETQYF. V is TRBV7-9 and J is TRBJ2-5; TRBD1 is a possible D gene (5 bases). This CDR3 comprises 15 residues. V shed 4 bases and J shed 2 bases, with 14 bases lying between them. Per germline, CDR1 SEHNR and CDR2 FQNEAQ (reference sequence).